A selection of T cell receptor beta chains follows, all from one sample in a study of shared clonotypes between healthy human individuals. Using immunoSEQ multiplex PCR, the repertoire was profiled, and TCRdb retains in-frame clones only, with some absent. In the table there are 2 million to 2.5 million clones, around 92% of which are singletons. What was sequenced was naive CD4+ T cells from PBMCs. These receptors were obtained from a man between 18 and 35 years old in good health. Some clones in this sample may be carry-over from other donors' samples. CDR3s include the opening cysteine and the closing phenylalanine or tryptophan. D genes are given only for firm matches. Clone size is given for some rows only: seen once, a few or many times, or a class if the clone is expanded.

size,D,J,V,DNA,CDR3
NA,NA,TRBJ1-4,TRBV5-1,TGCGCCAGCAGCTTGGGCGCAACTAATGAAAAACTGTTTTTT,CASSLGATNEKLFF
NA,TRBD1,TRBJ2-5,TRBV5-1,TGCGCCAGCAGCTTGGGGGGGACAGCTCCGCAAGAGACCCAGTACTTC,CASSLGGTAPQETQYF
NA,NA,TRBJ2-3,TRBV5-4,TGTGCCAGCACCCCTTCCGTGTCGGGGAACACAGATACGCAGTATTTT,CASTPSVSGNTDTQYF
NA,NA,TRBJ1-2,TRBV6-1,TGTGCCAGCCGCATCAACTATGGCTACACCTTC,CASRINYGYTF
few,TRBD1,TRBJ1-1,TRBV4-2,TGTGCCAGCAGCCGGGACAGTCCGAACACTGAAGCTTTCTTT,CASSRDSPNTEAFF
once,NA,TRBJ2-5,TRBV7-3,TGTGCCAGCAGCTCCGCCGGGACGGCGGAGACCCAGTACTTC,CASSSAGTAETQYF
NA,TRBD2,TRBJ2-7,TRBV5-1,TGCGCCAGCAGCTACTTCCCGGGACAGGGACTAGCGGGAGGGCCGCGGGACGAGCAGTACTTC,CASSYFPGQGLAGGPRDEQYF
NA,NA,TRBJ1-5,TRBV4-1,TGCGCCAGCAGCCAAGATCCGCGGGGTCAGCCCCAGCATTTT,CASSQDPRGQPQHF
NA,NA,TRBJ2-1,TRBV9,TGTGCCAGCAGCGTAGGTCGAGGGAGGGGGTACAATGAGCAGTTCTTC,CASSVGRGRGYNEQFF
few,NA,TRBJ1-1,TRBV19,TGTGCCAGTGTGGCTTGGGGCGCCGAAGCTTTCTTT,CASVAWGAEAFF
NA,NA,TRBJ1-5,TRBV15,TGTGCCACCAGCACCATACTCAATCAGCCCCAGCATTTT,CATSTILNQPQHF
NA,TRBD1,TRBJ2-2,TRBV11-3,TGTGCCAGCAGCCTGGGACAGGGGACACCCACCGGGGAGCTGTTTTTT,CASSLGQGTPTGELFF
NA,NA,TRBJ1-5,TRBV19,TGTGCCAGTAGTATAAGGGCTGGCGGGCGAAATAGCAATCAGCCCCAGCATTTT,CASSIRAGGRNSNQPQHF
NA,TRBD2,TRBJ2-1,TRBV7-3,TGTGCCAGCAGCCCACGCCTAGCGGGAGTCCCTGAGCAGTTCTTC,CASSPRLAGVPEQFF
few,NA,TRBJ1-3,TRBV20-1,TGCAGTGCTAGCCGACAGGTTCATTTATTT,CSASRQVHLF
NA,TRBD2,TRBJ2-2,TRBV7-2,TGTGCCAGCAGCCCCGGTTGGGGACTAGCGGGAGTGAACACCGGGGAGCTGTTTTTT,CASSPGWGLAGVNTGELFF
NA,TRBD1,TRBJ1-1,TRBV19,TGTGCCAGTAGCTCCGACAGGGGCACTGAAGCTTTCTTT,CASSSDRGTEAFF
NA,TRBD2,TRBJ2-5,TRBV30,TGTGCCTGGAGTTCCTGGACTAGCGGGAGTTATAGGGAGACCCAGTACTTC,CAWSSWTSGSYRETQYF